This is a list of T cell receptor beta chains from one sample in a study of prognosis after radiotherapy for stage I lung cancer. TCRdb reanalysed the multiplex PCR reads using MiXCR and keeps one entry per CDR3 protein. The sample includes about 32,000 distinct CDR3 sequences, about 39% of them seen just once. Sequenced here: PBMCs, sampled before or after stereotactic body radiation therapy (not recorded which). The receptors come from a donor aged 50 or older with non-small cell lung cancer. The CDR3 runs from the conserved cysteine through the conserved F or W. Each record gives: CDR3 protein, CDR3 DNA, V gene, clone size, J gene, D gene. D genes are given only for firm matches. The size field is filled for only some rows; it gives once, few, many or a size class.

CDR3aa: CASSFPGDVEKLFF; CDR3nt: TGCGCCAGCAGTTTCCCCGGGGACGTTGAAAAACTGTTTTTT; v_gene: TRBV4-1; abundance: many; j_gene: TRBJ1-4; d_gene: NA
CDR3aa: CASSQDTGALNTEAFF; CDR3nt: TGTGCCAGCAGCCAAGACACAGGAGCCTTGAACACTGAAGCTTTCTTT; v_gene: TRBV3-1; abundance: many; j_gene: TRBJ1-1; d_gene: NA
CDR3aa: CASSDSSGANVLTF; CDR3nt: TGTGCCAGTAGTGACAGCTCTGGGGCCAACGTCCTGACTTTC; v_gene: TRBV19; abundance: NA; j_gene: TRBJ2-6; d_gene: NA
CDR3aa: CASSLVPHDSPLHF; CDR3nt: TGTGCCAGCAGCTTAGTCCCTCACGATTCACCCCTCCACTTT; v_gene: TRBV5-5; abundance: once; j_gene: TRBJ1-6; d_gene: NA
CDR3aa: CASICSINEQFF; CDR3nt: TGTGCCAGCATTTGCAGTATCAATGAGCAGTTCTTC; v_gene: TRBV6-2/TRBV6-3; abundance: NA; j_gene: TRBJ2-1; d_gene: NA
CDR3aa: CASSIGGHIQYF; CDR3nt: TGTGCCAGTAGTATTGGAGGGCACATTCAGTACTTC; v_gene: TRBV19; abundance: many; j_gene: TRBJ2-4; d_gene: NA
CDR3aa: CASSFQSDYYEQYF; CDR3nt: TGTGCCAGCAGTTTTCAATCCGACTACTACGAGCAGTACTTC; v_gene: TRBV28; abundance: NA; j_gene: TRBJ2-7; d_gene: NA
CDR3aa: CASSQRYTEAFF; CDR3nt: TGTGCCAGCAGCCAACGATACACTGAAGCTTTCTTT; v_gene: TRBV3-1; abundance: many; j_gene: TRBJ1-1; d_gene: NA
CDR3aa: CASSFSGRAQGETQYF; CDR3nt: TGTGCCAGCAGCTTTAGCGGGAGGGCCCAAGGAGAGACCCAGTACTTC; v_gene: TRBV7-9; abundance: many; j_gene: TRBJ2-5; d_gene: TRBD2
CDR3aa: CASSSEQPNSGNTIYF; CDR3nt: TGTGCCAGCAGCTCTGAACAGCCGAACTCTGGAAACACCATATATTTT; v_gene: TRBV7-2; abundance: NA; j_gene: TRBJ1-3; d_gene: NA
CDR3aa: CASNPGRPNTEAFF; CDR3nt: TGTGCCAGTAACCCGGGACGGCCGAACACTGAAGCTTTCTTT; v_gene: TRBV19; abundance: many; j_gene: TRBJ1-1; d_gene: NA
CDR3aa: CASSENTLWTGKSIYF; CDR3nt: TGTGCCAGCAGTGAAAACACCCTTTGGACAGGGAAGTCCATATATTTT; v_gene: TRBV2; abundance: NA; j_gene: TRBJ1-3; d_gene: TRBD1
CDR3aa: CASSLGVTGPTDTQYF; CDR3nt: TGTGCCAGCAGCTTGGGTGTGACAGGGCCCACAGATACGCAGTATTTT; v_gene: TRBV5-5; abundance: many; j_gene: TRBJ2-3; d_gene: TRBD1
CDR3aa: CAWSVRGSGANVLTF; CDR3nt: TGTGCCTGGAGTGTACGGGGCTCTGGGGCCAACGTCCTGACTTTC; v_gene: TRBV30; abundance: many; j_gene: TRBJ2-6; d_gene: NA
CDR3aa: CASSYSGSSGNTIYF; CDR3nt: TGTGCCAGCAGTTACTCGGGGAGCTCTGGAAACACCATATATTTT; v_gene: TRBV6-5; abundance: many; j_gene: TRBJ1-3; d_gene: NA
CDR3aa: CASSLATGKNSPLHF; CDR3nt: TGCGCCAGCAGCTTGGCGACAGGGAAAAATTCACCCCTCCACTTT; v_gene: TRBV5-1; abundance: medium-sized; j_gene: TRBJ1-6; d_gene: TRBD1
CDR3aa: CASSRLFQPGRSYEQYF; CDR3nt: TGTGCCAGCAGCCGACTCTTCCAGCCAGGAAGATCCTACGAGCAGTACTTC; v_gene: TRBV6-1; abundance: NA; j_gene: TRBJ2-7; d_gene: NA
CDR3aa: CASSPYTGNTIYF; CDR3nt: TGTGCCAGCAGCCCCTATACTGGAAACACCATATATTTT; v_gene: TRBV3-1; abundance: many; j_gene: TRBJ1-3; d_gene: NA
CDR3aa: CASIPRLADNEQFF; CDR3nt: TGTGCCAGCATCCCCCGGTTAGCGGACAATGAGCAGTTCTTC; v_gene: TRBV27; abundance: NA; j_gene: TRBJ2-1; d_gene: NA
CDR3aa: CASSLGGPYEQYF; CDR3nt: TGCGCCAGCAGCTTAGGGGGCCCCTACGAGCAGTACTTC; v_gene: TRBV5-1; abundance: NA; j_gene: TRBJ2-7; d_gene: TRBD1
CDR3aa: CASSTLGVGGGSEQYF; CDR3nt: TGTGCCAGTAGTACCCTCGGGGTTGGCGGGGGATCAGAGCAGTACTTC; v_gene: TRBV19; abundance: many; j_gene: TRBJ2-7; d_gene: TRBD2
CDR3aa: CASSVNRVGNFSPLHF; CDR3nt: TGTGCCAGCAGTGTCAACAGGGTCGGGAATTTTTCACCCCTCCACTTT; v_gene: TRBV6-1; abundance: medium-sized; j_gene: TRBJ1-6; d_gene: NA
CDR3aa: CSVEGRDKVVEAFF; CDR3nt: TGCAGCGTTGAAGGCAGAGACAAGGTCGTTGAAGCTTTCTTT; v_gene: TRBV29-1; abundance: many; j_gene: TRBJ1-1; d_gene: NA
CDR3aa: CASSASGKATYNEQFF; CDR3nt: TGTGCCAGCTCTGCTAGCGGGAAGGCAACCTACAATGAGCAGTTCTTC; v_gene: TRBV3-1; abundance: NA; j_gene: TRBJ2-1; d_gene: TRBD2
CDR3aa: CASSDSGKAYEQYF; CDR3nt: TGTGCCAGCAGTGACAGCGGCAAAGCCTACGAGCAGTACTTC; v_gene: TRBV6-1; abundance: NA; j_gene: TRBJ2-7; d_gene: NA
CDR3aa: CASTPASRRYEHYF; CDR3nt: TGCGCCAGCACCCCGGCCTCACGACGCTACGAGCATTACTTC; v_gene: TRBV6-1; abundance: NA; j_gene: TRBJ2-7; d_gene: NA
CDR3aa: CASSLQGGTDTQYF; CDR3nt: TGTGCCAGCAGTCTCCAGGGAGGAACAGATACGCAGTATTTT; v_gene: TRBV27; abundance: many; j_gene: TRBJ2-3; d_gene: NA
CDR3aa: CASSFRGTYEQYF; CDR3nt: TGTGCCAGCAGCTTTAGGGGGACCTACGAGCAGTACTTC; v_gene: TRBV5-8; abundance: many; j_gene: TRBJ2-7; d_gene: NA
CDR3aa: CASSAPWDSLGETQYF; CDR3nt: TGCGCCAGCAGTGCGCCTTGGGACAGTCTGGGTGAGACCCAGTACTTC; v_gene: TRBV5-1; abundance: many; j_gene: TRBJ2-5; d_gene: TRBD1